This is a list of T cell receptor beta chains from one sample in a study of a mutant IDH1 vaccine in newly diagnosed glioma. Only in-frame clones appear in the TCRdb table, and some are missing; sequencing was by immunoSEQ multiplex PCR. The sample yields nearly 50,000 clones, approximately 84% seen once. These receptors have no identified antigens. Sequencing was performed on PBMCs, taken from a glioma patient whose treatment included an IDH1 peptide vaccine. These receptors all come from a woman under 40 with glioma. Some clones in this sample may be carry-over from other donors' samples. CDR3s include the opening cysteine and the closing phenylalanine or tryptophan. The D gene is left open where the match is weak. Clone size is given for some rows only: seen once, a few or many times, or a class if the clone is expanded.

j_gene	v_gene	abundance	d_gene	CDR3nt	CDR3aa
TRBJ2-7	TRBV7-8	NA	NA	TGTGCCAGCGGCAGGGGTTTCGACTACGAGCAGTACTTC	CASGRGFDYEQYF
TRBJ2-7	TRBV7-9	NA	NA	TGTGCCAGCAACCTCGGGGCTAGCGACTACGAGCAGTACTTC	CASNLGASDYEQYF
TRBJ2-7	TRBV7-2	few	NA	TGTGCCAGCAGCTTAGGTGACACCTACGAGCAGTACTTC	CASSLGDTYEQYF
TRBJ2-5	TRBV9	once	NA	TGTGCCAGCAGCGTAGGGGGGAGGCCCCAGGAGACCCAGTACTTC	CASSVGGRPQETQYF
TRBJ1-5	TRBV27	once	NA	TGTGCCAGCAGTTTATTGTACAGTCAAGGGAATCAGCCCCAGCATTTT	CASSLLYSQGNQPQHF
TRBJ1-2	TRBV10-2	NA	TRBD1	TGCGCCAGCTCGGGACAGGGTGTCGCAGACTACACCTTC	CASSGQGVADYTF
TRBJ1-1	TRBV2	few	TRBD1	TGTGCCAGCAGCGAGGACAGGGAGATTCGGGGTGAAGCTTTCTTT	CASSEDREIRGEAFF
TRBJ2-7	TRBV6-1	NA	TRBD1	TGTGCCAGCAGTCCGGGACAGGGGGCCTACGAGCAGTACTTC	CASSPGQGAYEQYF
TRBJ2-7	TRBV14	NA	TRBD1	TGTGCCAGCAGCCAAGCTTGGGACAGTGGATACGAGCAGTACTTC	CASSQAWDSGYEQYF
TRBJ1-2	TRBV30	NA	NA	TGTGCCTGGAGTGTAGAAGGGCCCGGCCCCTATGGCTACACCTTC	CAWSVEGPGPYGYTF
TRBJ2-7	TRBV19	NA	NA	TGTGCCAGTAGTATAGAGGGACAGTCTTCGGGGGGCTACGAGCAGTACTTC	CASSIEGQSSGGYEQYF
TRBJ2-1	TRBV20-1	few	NA	TGCAGTGCCACAAGGCGGCGGGACCCGTTCTTC	CSATRRRDPFF
TRBJ2-3	TRBV5-6	NA	NA	TGTGCCAGCGCCACAGGTACAGATACGCAGTATTTT	CASATGTDTQYF
TRBJ1-2	TRBV19	NA	NA	TGTGCCAGTAGGATGGGGCAGACACGAAACTATGGCTACACCTTC	CASRMGQTRNYGYTF
TRBJ1-3	TRBV30	NA	NA	TGTGCTCAAGAACCCCCCCCGGGCTCTGGAAACACCATATATTTT	CAQEPPPGSGNTIYF
TRBJ1-1	TRBV10-1	few	NA	TGCGCCAGCAGTGAGGGGGCAGAGGGCACTGAAGCTTTCTTT	CASSEGAEGTEAFF
TRBJ2-5	TRBV7-9	NA	NA	TGTGCCAGCAGCACCCCAGGCCTCCAAGAGACCCAGTACTTC	CASSTPGLQETQYF
TRBJ1-1	TRBV28	NA	TRBD1	TGTGCCAGCAGTCCACGACAGGGGTCGGACACTGAAGCTTTCTTT	CASSPRQGSDTEAFF
TRBJ2-7	TRBV11-2	NA	NA	TGTGCCAGCAGCTTAGAGAGGGTGGGTGAGCAGTACTTC	CASSLERVGEQYF
TRBJ2-7	TRBV10-2	NA	NA	TGCGCCAGCGGCGAGCAGGCAGCCTACGAGCAGTACTTC	CASGEQAAYEQYF